The sequence of this T cell receptor beta chain was determined in a study of T-cell reconstitution after alpha-beta-depleted transplantation in children. The CDR3 runs to 11 residues. The V end was cut by 6 bases, the J end by 2 bases, with 4 bases between. The germline CDR1 and CDR2 sequences are MNHEY and SMNVEV (reference sequence). Unique molecular identifiers were incorporated into the prepared TCRbeta library. TCRdb itself ran the PCR reads through MiXCR, one entry per CDR3 protein. The table records fewer than 550,000 distinct CDR3 sequences, around 9.9% of them present only once. The chain carries TRBV27 and TRBJ2-5; D remains ambiguous. This clonotype was sampled from a human donor who donated a stem cell graft to a child with acute myeloid leukemia. The specimen comprised PBMCs from the stem cell graft donor, sampled from the stem cell graft. The CDR3 bases are TGTGCCAGCAGGGCTCAAGAGACCCAGTACTTC. Amino acids: CASRAQETQYF.